Below, one TCR beta chain is given with its context. Its antigen remains unknown. The V end was cut by 1 base, the J end by 2 bases, with 13 bases between. There are 15 residues in the CDR3. Germline lookup yields CDR1 SGHNT and CDR2 YYREEE (reference sequence). Donors needed at least one pre-ART PBMC sample plus at least two post-ART samples. The United States was where all participants with HIV were treated. Prior to DNA extraction, the samples held about 0.95-11 million cryopreserved PBMC. This sample is drawn from a study of long-term antiretroviral therapy in people with HIV. The study's findings and limits: In HIV, the repertoires covered a tighter span of CDR3 lengths than in controls.

The assay, immunoSEQ v3.0, was run at survey level. TCRdb keeps only in-frame clones here, not all; method: immunoSEQ multiplex PCR. The sample has 30,000 to 40,000 clones, approximately 80% seen once. J is TRBJ2-7 and V is TRBV5-4; possibly TRBD1 or TRBD2 for D (5 bases each). The sequence came from a woman in her forties or fifties with HIV. Sequencing was performed on unsorted PBMCs, taken 2 years after starting antiretroviral therapy. CDR3 region: CASSLNRDGTYEQYF. The CDR3 bases are TGTGCCAGCAGCTTGAACCGGGACGGTACCTACGAGCAGTACTTC.